This T cell receptor (beta chain) was observed in a study of tumor and adjacent non-tumor tissue in lung cancer. Germline V gene lookup returns CDR1 MDHEN and CDR2 SYDVKM. The CDR3 runs to 15 residues. This sample's RNA came from whole unsorted tissue. Newly diagnosed lung cancer patients had thoracic surgery in China, August–late 2014, without prior chemotherapy. A modified ARM-PCR protocol with three rounds of nested PCR amplified TCRbeta. Each CDR3 protein is one row after TCRdb ran MiXCR on the multiplex PCR reads. The data hold 70,000 or so distinct CDR3 sequences, with just under 60% observed a single time. On this clonotype: As the CDR3 is not closed by the conserved phenylalanine or tryptophan, this likely results from a read error.

The sequencing sample was made of lung tumor tissue. The V and J genes are TRBV28 and TRBJ2-7; D is perhaps TRBD1 (6 bases). The sequence was collected from a man in his forties or fifties with non-small cell lung cancer. This CDR3 reads CTSSSLGDMSYEQYL. The CDR3, as DNA: TGTACCAGCAGTTCTCTAGGGGACATGTCCTACGAGCAGTACTTG.